This T cell receptor (beta chain) was sequenced for a study of cytomegalovirus exposure and HLA in healthy donors. General study findings and limits: A few chains tied to CMV proved CMV antigen-specific in vitro. A list of 150 or so TCR beta chains associated with cytomegalovirus was given. In the approximately 130 validation repertoires, about 94% of cluster scores exceeded 0, per a later analysis.

Details on this clone: The antigen remains undetermined. One junction end does not reproduce the germline sequence, and a read error may be involved.

The CDR3 has 15 amino acids. Germline V gene lookup returns CDR1 LGHNA and CDR2 YNFKEQ. Generated by immunoSEQ multiplex PCR, the TCRdb table keeps only in-frame clones and is missing some. The profile shows over 75,000 clones, 85% of them singletons. The chain links TRBV4-2 to TRBJ1-4, with 7 bases lining up with TRBD1. Sample: PBMCs. The sequence was collected from a man between 18 and 35 years old in good health and CMV-seropositive. CDR3: CASSKEGTDPEKLFF. The CDR3 nucleotides read TGTGCCAGCAGCAAAGAGGGGACAGACCCTGAAAAACTGTTTTTT.